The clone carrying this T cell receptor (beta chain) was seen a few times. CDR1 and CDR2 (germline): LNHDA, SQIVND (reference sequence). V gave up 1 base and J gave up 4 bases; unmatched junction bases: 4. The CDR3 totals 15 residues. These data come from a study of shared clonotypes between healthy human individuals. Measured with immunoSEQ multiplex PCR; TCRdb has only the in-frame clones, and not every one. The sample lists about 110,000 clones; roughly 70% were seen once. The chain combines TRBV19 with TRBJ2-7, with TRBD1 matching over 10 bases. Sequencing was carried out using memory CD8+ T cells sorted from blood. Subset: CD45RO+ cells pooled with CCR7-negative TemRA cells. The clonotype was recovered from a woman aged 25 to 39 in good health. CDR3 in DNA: TGTGCCAGTAGTATAGGGGGACAGGGGCAATACGAGCAGTACTTC. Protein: CASSIGGQGQYEQYF. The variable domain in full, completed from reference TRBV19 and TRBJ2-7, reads DGGITQSPKYLFRKEGQNVTLSCEQNLNHDAMYWYRQDPGQGLRLIYYSQIVNDFQKGDIAEGYSVSREKKESFPLTVTSAQKNPTAFYLCASSIGGQGQYEQYFGPGTRLTVT.